This TCR beta chain was observed in a study of Tregs in tolerant kidney transplant recipients. With 0 bases clipped from V and 3 bases from J, the junction kept 9 bases outside the gene matches. The CDR3 sequence is 17 residues long. Germline loops: CDR1 ENHRY, CDR2 SYGVKD. Findings and limits, study-wide: Expanding Tregs on activated donor B cells appeared to best identify donor-specific TCRbeta clones. Few patients were studied, so findings need validation in larger groups. Biological reproducibility was not directly addressed in this study.

Data came from immunoSEQ multiplex PCR; TCRdb stores just in-frame clones and leaves some out. The sample yields under 100,000 clones, roughly nine tenths seen once. Thawed PBMCs were FACS-sorted into unstimulated CD4+CD25+CD127- regulatory T cells, CD4+CD25- non-regulatory cells, CD4 and CD8 cells. In the case of this clone: The antigen remains unidentified.

V gene TRBV10-3 combines with J gene TRBJ2-7, with TRBD2 identical over 9 bases. The sample consisted of CD8+ T cells from blood. This clonotype originated in a human donor in good health. CDR3 region: CAISESVASGALYEQYF. CDR3 bases: TGTGCCATCAGTGAGTCGGTAGCTAGCGGGGCCCTCTACGAGCAGTACTTC.